These T cell receptor beta chains were read from a single sample in a study of T-cell memory formation after mild COVID-19. TCRdb reanalysed the 5' RACE reads using MiXCR and keeps one entry per CDR3 protein. The sample carries around 320,000 distinct CDR3 sequences, around 28% recorded once. Source material: PBMCs or a T cell subset sorted from them (not recorded which). These receptors were taken from an adult woman who had mild COVID-19 (a few samples of this study predate the infection). Cell type and time point are not known. Each CDR3 is given with its conserved first and last residue. D genes are given only for firm matches. Not every row has a clone size; where given, it reads once, few, many or a size class.

abundance: NA
v_gene: TRBV4-1
j_gene: TRBJ1-5
d_gene: NA
len: 16
CDR3nt: TGCGCCAGCAGCTTCCGGGACGGAGGAACGAATCAGCCCCAGCATTTT
CDR3aa: CASSFRDGGTNQPQHF

abundance: few
v_gene: TRBV7-8
j_gene: TRBJ2-7
d_gene: NA
len: 13
CDR3nt: TGTGCCAGCAGTTACAGGGCGGCCTACGAGCAGTACTTC
CDR3aa: CASSYRAAYEQYF

abundance: NA
v_gene: TRBV11-2
j_gene: TRBJ2-7
d_gene: TRBD2
len: 16
CDR3nt: TGTGCCAGCAGCGAAAACCCAGCGGGGCTTACCTACGAGCAGTACTTC
CDR3aa: CASSENPAGLTYEQYF

abundance: many
v_gene: TRBV5-1
j_gene: TRBJ2-3
d_gene: TRBD2
len: 17
CDR3nt: TGCGCCAGCAGCTTTGGGACTAGCGGGAGTCGGCTGGATACGCAGTATTTT
CDR3aa: CASSFGTSGSRLDTQYF

abundance: NA
v_gene: TRBV2
j_gene: TRBJ2-7
d_gene: TRBD1
len: 16
CDR3nt: TGTGCCAGCAGTGCGGACAGGGGGCTCCCCCGGGCCGAGCAGTACTTC
CDR3aa: CASSADRGLPRAEQYF

abundance: NA
v_gene: TRBV20-1
j_gene: TRBJ1-2
d_gene: NA
len: 10
CDR3nt: TGCAGTGCTAGAGATCATGGCTACACCTTC
CDR3aa: CSARDHGYTF

abundance: NA
v_gene: TRBV5-6
j_gene: TRBJ1-1
d_gene: TRBD1
len: 18
CDR3nt: TGTGCCAGCAGCCGGACCCCGGGACAGGGGGCCGAGAGCACTGAAGCTTTCTTT
CDR3aa: CASSRTPGQGAESTEAFF

abundance: NA
v_gene: TRBV11-2
j_gene: TRBJ2-2
d_gene: NA
len: 14
CDR3nt: TGTGCCAGCAGCTGGCACAGTAGAACCGGGGAGCTGTTTTTT
CDR3aa: CASSWHSRTGELFF

abundance: few
v_gene: TRBV4-3
j_gene: TRBJ2-2
d_gene: NA
len: 15
CDR3nt: TGCGCCAGCAATGCTGGGCGGGAAGACACCGGGGAGCTGTTTTTT
CDR3aa: CASNAGREDTGELFF

abundance: NA
v_gene: TRBV6-5
j_gene: TRBJ2-7
d_gene: NA
len: 13
CDR3nt: TGTGCCAGCTTCGACCTAGCCCTCTACGAGCAGTACTTC
CDR3aa: CASFDLALYEQYF

abundance: NA
v_gene: TRBV12-3/TRBV12-4
j_gene: TRBJ2-1
d_gene: TRBD1
len: 16
CDR3nt: TGTGCCAGCACCTTGGCCGACAGGGTGGGCTCCCCTGAGCAGTTCTTC
CDR3aa: CASTLADRVGSPEQFF

abundance: once
v_gene: TRBV9
j_gene: TRBJ2-3
d_gene: TRBD2
len: 14
CDR3nt: TGTGCCAGCAGCGCCCCACCGCGGGGGGATACGCAGTATTTT
CDR3aa: CASSAPPRGDTQYF

abundance: few
v_gene: TRBV12-3/TRBV12-4
j_gene: TRBJ2-7
d_gene: TRBD2
len: 17
CDR3nt: TGTGCCAGCAGGGGGGGACTAGCGGGGACCCCTGGTTACGAGCAGTACTTC
CDR3aa: CASRGGLAGTPGYEQYF

abundance: few
v_gene: TRBV7-9
j_gene: TRBJ2-1
d_gene: TRBD2
len: 18
CDR3nt: TGTGCCAGCAGCACTCCGGGACTAGCGGGAGCCGGGCGAAATGAGCAGTTCTTC
CDR3aa: CASSTPGLAGAGRNEQFF

abundance: many
v_gene: TRBV24-1
j_gene: TRBJ1-5
d_gene: NA
len: 15
CDR3nt: TGTGCCACCTATACTTCTCGGGCAGGGCGTCAGCCCCAGCATTTT
CDR3aa: CATYTSRAGRQPQHF

abundance: NA
v_gene: TRBV19
j_gene: TRBJ2-1
d_gene: NA
len: 13
CDR3nt: TGTGCCAGTAACTGGGACCTGGGAAGTGAGCAGTTCTTC
CDR3aa: CASNWDLGSEQFF

abundance: NA
v_gene: TRBV2
j_gene: TRBJ2-1
d_gene: NA
len: 12
CDR3nt: TGTGCCAGCAGTATGACAGGCGGGGAGCAGTTCTTC
CDR3aa: CASSMTGGEQFF

abundance: few
v_gene: TRBV5-1
j_gene: TRBJ1-6
d_gene: TRBD1
len: 13
CDR3nt: TGCGCCAGCCGGGACAGGGTTAATTCACCCCTCCACTTT
CDR3aa: CASRDRVNSPLHF

abundance: few
v_gene: TRBV27
j_gene: TRBJ2-7
d_gene: TRBD2
len: 15
CDR3nt: TGTGCCAGCAGCCGGTCGGGACTAGTTGCCTACGAGCAGTACTTC
CDR3aa: CASSRSGLVAYEQYF

abundance: few
v_gene: TRBV5-1
j_gene: TRBJ2-2
d_gene: TRBD2
len: 14
CDR3nt: TGCGCCAGCGTGAGCGGGACGGAGTCCGGGGAGCTGTTTTTT
CDR3aa: CASVSGTESGELFF

abundance: NA
v_gene: TRBV12-3/TRBV12-4
j_gene: TRBJ1-1
d_gene: NA
len: 19
CDR3nt: TGTGCCAGCAGTCGAACAAACACAGGTTATGCGGCCATGAACACTGAAGCTTTCTTT
CDR3aa: CASSRTNTGYAAMNTEAFF

abundance: NA
v_gene: TRBV4-1
j_gene: TRBJ2-7
d_gene: NA
len: 15
CDR3nt: TGCGCCAGCAGCCTCTCGGACAGCAACTCCTACGAGCAGTACTTC
CDR3aa: CASSLSDSNSYEQYF

abundance: NA
v_gene: TRBV2
j_gene: TRBJ1-5
d_gene: NA
len: 13
CDR3nt: TGTGCCAGCAGTTCGCACGGCAATCAGCCCCAGCATTTT
CDR3aa: CASSSHGNQPQHF

abundance: NA
v_gene: TRBV7-2
j_gene: TRBJ2-7
d_gene: NA
len: 15
CDR3nt: TGTGCCAGCAGCTTAGGGGCGGGAAACGGTTACGAGCAGTACTTC
CDR3aa: CASSLGAGNGYEQYF

abundance: NA
v_gene: TRBV5-6
j_gene: TRBJ1-2
d_gene: TRBD1
len: 14
CDR3nt: TGTGCCAGCAGCAAGGGACAGCCCAACTATGGCTACACCTTC
CDR3aa: CASSKGQPNYGYTF

abundance: few
v_gene: TRBV24-1
j_gene: TRBJ2-3
d_gene: NA
len: 15
CDR3nt: TGTGCCACCAGTGATTTTGGCGCGCGCGCAGGTACGCAGTATTTT
CDR3aa: CATSDFGARAGTQYF

abundance: NA
v_gene: TRBV9
j_gene: TRBJ1-2
d_gene: NA
len: 10
CDR3nt: TGTGCCAGCAGCGGTTATAGCTACACCTTC
CDR3aa: CASSGYSYTF

abundance: NA
v_gene: TRBV20-1
j_gene: TRBJ2-7
d_gene: NA
len: 15
CDR3nt: TGCAGTGCTAGAATTCCGGGACGCGACTCCTACGAGCAGTACTTC
CDR3aa: CSARIPGRDSYEQYF

abundance: NA
v_gene: TRBV18
j_gene: TRBJ2-5
d_gene: NA
len: 14
CDR3nt: TGTGCCAGCTCACGTCTACAGCGAGGAGAGACCCAGTACTTC
CDR3aa: CASSRLQRGETQYF

abundance: many
v_gene: TRBV20-1
j_gene: TRBJ2-2
d_gene: TRBD1
len: 14
CDR3nt: TGCAGTGCTAGGACAGGGGGTATATTCGGGGAGCTGTTTTTT
CDR3aa: CSARTGGIFGELFF

abundance: few
v_gene: TRBV4-2
j_gene: TRBJ2-3
d_gene: TRBD2
len: 16
CDR3nt: TGTGCCAGCAGCCAAGTCGGGGGGACGCCCACAGATACGCAGTATTTT
CDR3aa: CASSQVGGTPTDTQYF

abundance: NA
v_gene: TRBV7-9
j_gene: TRBJ2-5
d_gene: TRBD1
len: 16
CDR3nt: TGTGCCAGCAGCTTAAGCCCGGGACAGGGTACAGAGACCCAGTACTTC
CDR3aa: CASSLSPGQGTETQYF

abundance: few
v_gene: TRBV7-8
j_gene: TRBJ2-7
d_gene: TRBD1
len: 16
CDR3nt: TGTGCCAGCAGCTTGGGGGACAGGTCCCTCTCCTACGAGCAGTACTTC
CDR3aa: CASSLGDRSLSYEQYF

abundance: few
v_gene: TRBV7-8
j_gene: TRBJ2-3
d_gene: NA
len: 14
CDR3nt: TGTGCCAGCAGCTCCAAAACTAGCACAGATACGCAGTATTTT
CDR3aa: CASSSKTSTDTQYF

abundance: few
v_gene: TRBV5-1
j_gene: TRBJ1-2
d_gene: TRBD1
len: 15
CDR3nt: TGCGCCAGCAGAAAAACCGACAGGGCGGACTATGGCTACACCTTC
CDR3aa: CASRKTDRADYGYTF

abundance: NA
v_gene: TRBV20-1
j_gene: TRBJ2-7
d_gene: NA
len: 14
CDR3nt: TGCAGTGCTAGAGAGGTGGACCGAACCTACGAGCAGTACTTC
CDR3aa: CSAREVDRTYEQYF

abundance: NA
v_gene: TRBV7-2
j_gene: TRBJ1-5
d_gene: NA
len: 15
CDR3nt: TGTGCCAGCAGCATCCGGACGGCCTTTTCTCAGCCCCAGCATTTT
CDR3aa: CASSIRTAFSQPQHF

abundance: few
v_gene: TRBV27
j_gene: TRBJ2-3
d_gene: NA
len: 15
CDR3nt: TGTGCCAGCAGTTTGCTCAGGACAGTGGGGGATACGCAGTATTTT
CDR3aa: CASSLLRTVGDTQYF

abundance: many
v_gene: TRBV7-2
j_gene: TRBJ2-1
d_gene: TRBD1
len: 15
CDR3nt: TGTGCCAGCAGCTTAGGCAGGGGGCGAGGCAATGAGCAGTTCTTC
CDR3aa: CASSLGRGRGNEQFF

abundance: NA
v_gene: TRBV24-1
j_gene: TRBJ1-2
d_gene: NA
len: 14
CDR3nt: TGTGCCACCAGTGATTTTCGGCATAGCTATGGCTACACCTTC
CDR3aa: CATSDFRHSYGYTF

abundance: NA
v_gene: TRBV7-2
j_gene: TRBJ2-1
d_gene: NA
len: 16
CDR3nt: TGTGCCAGCAGCGAGTCGCTACTCAGCTCCTACAATGAGCAGTTCTTC
CDR3aa: CASSESLLSSYNEQFF

abundance: few
v_gene: TRBV5-1
j_gene: TRBJ1-1
d_gene: TRBD1
len: 14
CDR3nt: TGCGCCAGCAGCCCGGGACAGGGGAGCCCTGAAGCTTTCTTT
CDR3aa: CASSPGQGSPEAFF

abundance: NA
v_gene: TRBV20-1
j_gene: TRBJ2-1
d_gene: NA
len: 12
CDR3nt: TGCAGTGCTGGGGGACGCACGAATGAGCAGTTCTTC
CDR3aa: CSAGGRTNEQFF

abundance: NA
v_gene: TRBV6-6
j_gene: TRBJ2-1
d_gene: TRBD2
len: 15
CDR3nt: TGTGCCAGCAGCTCGGAACTAGCGGGGTACAATGAGCAGTTCTTC
CDR3aa: CASSSELAGYNEQFF

abundance: few
v_gene: TRBV7-2
j_gene: TRBJ2-1
d_gene: NA
len: 11
CDR3nt: TGTGCCAGTGAGGGGGGAGTCGAGCAGTTCTTC
CDR3aa: CASEGGVEQFF

abundance: NA
v_gene: TRBV29-1
j_gene: TRBJ2-7
d_gene: TRBD2
len: 14
CDR3nt: TGCAGCGTTGAAGGACTAGCGGGAGGTTCCGAGCAGTACTTC
CDR3aa: CSVEGLAGGSEQYF

abundance: many
v_gene: TRBV11-2
j_gene: TRBJ2-7
d_gene: TRBD1
len: 14
CDR3nt: TGTGCCAGCAGCGCCGGGACAGGGGGCTACGAGCAGTACTTC
CDR3aa: CASSAGTGGYEQYF

abundance: NA
v_gene: TRBV7-9
j_gene: TRBJ2-7
d_gene: TRBD1
len: 15
CDR3nt: TGTGCCAGCAGCTCGGGACAGGAGAGCGTCTACGAGCAGTACTTC
CDR3aa: CASSSGQESVYEQYF

abundance: NA
v_gene: TRBV7-9
j_gene: TRBJ1-3
d_gene: NA
len: 14
CDR3nt: TGTGCCAGCAGCTTAATGGCAGCGGGAAACACCATATATTTT
CDR3aa: CASSLMAAGNTIYF

abundance: NA
v_gene: TRBV30
j_gene: TRBJ2-7
d_gene: NA
len: 14
CDR3nt: TGTGCCTGGAGTGCGGGGGTCCCCTCCTACGAGCAGTACTTC
CDR3aa: CAWSAGVPSYEQYF

abundance: few
v_gene: TRBV11-2
j_gene: TRBJ2-2
d_gene: TRBD1
len: 14
CDR3nt: TGTGCCAGCAGATGGACAGGGATGGCGGGGGAGCTGTTTTTT
CDR3aa: CASRWTGMAGELFF

abundance: NA
v_gene: TRBV9
j_gene: TRBJ1-5
d_gene: NA
len: 16
CDR3nt: TGTGCCAGCAGCGTAGGATGGGGACAAGCCAGTCAGCCCCAGCATTTT
CDR3aa: CASSVGWGQASQPQHF

abundance: many
v_gene: TRBV7-6
j_gene: TRBJ2-5
d_gene: NA
len: 17
CDR3nt: TGTGCCAGCAGCTTAGTGTTCCATGGGGGAAACACTGAGACCCAGTACTTC
CDR3aa: CASSLVFHGGNTETQYF

abundance: NA
v_gene: TRBV6-1
j_gene: TRBJ1-1
d_gene: NA
len: 15
CDR3nt: TGTGCCAGCATCTCTAGGGTTGCGCAGAACACTGAAGCTTTCTTT
CDR3aa: CASISRVAQNTEAFF

abundance: NA
v_gene: TRBV5-1
j_gene: TRBJ1-1
d_gene: TRBD1
len: 17
CDR3nt: TGCGCCAGCAGCTCCCTAGTGGACAGGGGGCCCCTTACTGAAGCTTTCTTT
CDR3aa: CASSSLVDRGPLTEAFF

abundance: NA
v_gene: TRBV20-1
j_gene: TRBJ2-7
d_gene: TRBD1
len: 14
CDR3nt: TGCAGTGCTGGTCCGGGACAGGGAACCCACGAGCAGTACTTC
CDR3aa: CSAGPGQGTHEQYF

abundance: NA
v_gene: TRBV24-1
j_gene: TRBJ2-3
d_gene: NA
len: 14
CDR3nt: TGTGCCACCAGTGAAGGACTGGGCACAGATACGCAGTATTTT
CDR3aa: CATSEGLGTDTQYF

abundance: NA
v_gene: TRBV5-6
j_gene: TRBJ2-1
d_gene: TRBD2
len: 18
CDR3nt: TGTGCCAGCAGCTTTTGGAGCGGGACGGGTCGAAGGAGCAATGAGCAGTTCTTC
CDR3aa: CASSFWSGTGRRSNEQFF

abundance: few
v_gene: TRBV5-1
j_gene: TRBJ2-2
d_gene: TRBD2
len: 14
CDR3nt: TGCGCCAGCAGCACGGGACTAGACGTCGGGGAGCTGTTTTTT
CDR3aa: CASSTGLDVGELFF

abundance: NA
v_gene: TRBV20-1
j_gene: TRBJ2-3
d_gene: TRBD2
len: 15
CDR3nt: TGCAGTGCTACTGACTTGGCGGGAGATGCAGATACGCAGTATTTT
CDR3aa: CSATDLAGDADTQYF